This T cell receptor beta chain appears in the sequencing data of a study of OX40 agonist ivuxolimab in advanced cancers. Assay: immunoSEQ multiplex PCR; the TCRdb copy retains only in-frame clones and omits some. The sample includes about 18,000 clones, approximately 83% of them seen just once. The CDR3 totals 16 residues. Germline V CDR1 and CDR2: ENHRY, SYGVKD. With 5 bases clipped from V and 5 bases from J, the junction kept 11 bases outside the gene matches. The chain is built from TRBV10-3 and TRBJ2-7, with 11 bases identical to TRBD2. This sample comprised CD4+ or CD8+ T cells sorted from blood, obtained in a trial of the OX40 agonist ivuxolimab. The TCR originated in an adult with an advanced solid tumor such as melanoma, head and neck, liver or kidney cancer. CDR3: CAISTITSGSFHEQYF. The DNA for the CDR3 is TGTGCCATCAGTACAATTACTAGCGGGAGTTTCCACGAGCAGTACTTC.